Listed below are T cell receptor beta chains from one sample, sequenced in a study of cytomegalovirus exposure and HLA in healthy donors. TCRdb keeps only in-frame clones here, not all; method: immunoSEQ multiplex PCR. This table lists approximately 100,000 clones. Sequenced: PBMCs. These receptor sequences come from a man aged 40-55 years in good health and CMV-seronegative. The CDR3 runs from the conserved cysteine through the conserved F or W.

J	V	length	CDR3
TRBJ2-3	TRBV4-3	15	CASSNRGTSTDTQYF
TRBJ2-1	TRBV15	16	CATSRGTSGSSDEQFF
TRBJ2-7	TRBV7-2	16	CASNPGLAPSSYEQYF
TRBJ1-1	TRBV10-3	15	CAISEIGDSDSGAFF
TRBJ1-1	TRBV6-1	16	CASSVLGTGSNTEAFF
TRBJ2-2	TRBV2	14	CASQTSLNTGELFF
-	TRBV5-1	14	CASPSGSTSYEQYF
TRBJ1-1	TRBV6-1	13	CASRDRQNTEAFF
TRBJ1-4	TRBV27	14	CASSLGGGDEKLFF
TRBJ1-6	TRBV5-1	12	CASSSGNSPLHF
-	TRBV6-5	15	CASSYSAGPRIEQYF
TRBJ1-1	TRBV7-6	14	CASSQRTANTEAFF
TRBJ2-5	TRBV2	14	CASSELSREETQYF
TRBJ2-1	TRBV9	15	CASSGTSGRYNEQFF
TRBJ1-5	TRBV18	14	CASSAGTGNQPQHF
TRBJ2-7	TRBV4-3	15	CASSQDSEGSYEQYF
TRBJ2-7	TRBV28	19	CASSYFQGRRTSGSDEQYF
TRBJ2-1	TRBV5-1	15	CASSLGSWSYNEQFF
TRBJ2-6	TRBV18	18	CASSPKAGESPGANVLTF
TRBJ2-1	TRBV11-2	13	CASSSVAPDKQFF
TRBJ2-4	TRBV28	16	CASSLNEGLAKNIQYF
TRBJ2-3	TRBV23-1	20	CASSPPSGELAGGRTDTQYF
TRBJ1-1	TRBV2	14	CASSRDRFNTEAFF
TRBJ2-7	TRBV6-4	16	CASRRTSGRQSYEQYF
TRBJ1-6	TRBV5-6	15	CASSLVGQGTSPLHF
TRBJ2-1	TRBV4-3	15	CASSAERGGLNEQFF
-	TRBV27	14	CASSVGLAVYEQYF
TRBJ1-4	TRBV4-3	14	CASSQEGRGEKLFF
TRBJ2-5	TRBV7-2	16	CASSLELARTQETQYF
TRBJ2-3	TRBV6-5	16	CASSYSSSGRGYTQYF
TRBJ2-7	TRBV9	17	CASSPGLAGQIPYEQYF
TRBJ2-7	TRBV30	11	CAWSQGHEQYF
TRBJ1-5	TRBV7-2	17	CASSLFSTGTGNQPQHF
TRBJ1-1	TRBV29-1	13	CSVSLQGGTEAFF
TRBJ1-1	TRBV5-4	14	CASSLTGVNTEAFF
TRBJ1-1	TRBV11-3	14	CASSSQGANTEAFF
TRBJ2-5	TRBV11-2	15	CASSGGTGEGETQYF
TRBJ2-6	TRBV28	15	CASSTERSGANVLTF
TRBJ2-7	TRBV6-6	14	CASRASGGDYEQYF
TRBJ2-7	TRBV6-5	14	CASSYSTTAYEQYF
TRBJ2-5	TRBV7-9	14	CASRSVGVQETQYF
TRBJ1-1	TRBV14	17	CASSQVDRGILNTEAFF
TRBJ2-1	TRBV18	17	CASSPPGGGLAVDEQFF
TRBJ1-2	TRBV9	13	CASSVGQGDGYTF
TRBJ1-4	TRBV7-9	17	CASSLGRQGGTNEKLFF
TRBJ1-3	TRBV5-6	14	CASSLGGGGNTIYF
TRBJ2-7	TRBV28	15	CASAIPGDRSYEQYF
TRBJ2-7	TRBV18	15	CASSPERLAGYEQYF
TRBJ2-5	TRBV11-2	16	CASSSTVRGQGETQYF
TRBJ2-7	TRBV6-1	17	CASSEALLSGSYVEQYF
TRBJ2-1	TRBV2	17	CASGPTSGRGSYNEQFF
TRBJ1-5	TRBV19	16	CASSMLRQISNQPQHF
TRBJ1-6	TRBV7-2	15	CASSSQGAASSPLHF
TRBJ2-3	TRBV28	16	CASRWTSGSAEDTQYF
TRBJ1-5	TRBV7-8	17	CASSLVRAGGRGQPQHF
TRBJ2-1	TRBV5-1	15	CASSLVASGYNEQFF
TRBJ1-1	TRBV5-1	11	CASMGSTEAFF